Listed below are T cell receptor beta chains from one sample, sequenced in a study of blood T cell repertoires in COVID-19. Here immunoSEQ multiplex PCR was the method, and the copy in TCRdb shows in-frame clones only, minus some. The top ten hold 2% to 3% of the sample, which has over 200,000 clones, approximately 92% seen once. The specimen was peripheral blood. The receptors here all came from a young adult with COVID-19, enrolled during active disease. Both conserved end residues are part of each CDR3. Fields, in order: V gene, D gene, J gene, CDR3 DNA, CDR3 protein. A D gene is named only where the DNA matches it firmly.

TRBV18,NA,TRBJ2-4,TGTGCCAGCTCTCCTAGGACAGATTTGACCAAAAACATTCAGTACTTC,CASSPRTDLTKNIQYF
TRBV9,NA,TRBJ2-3,TGTGCCAGCAGCGCACCCCCAGTCACAGATACGCAGTATTTT,CASSAPPVTDTQYF
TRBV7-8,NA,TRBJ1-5,TGTGCCAGCAGCTTGGGCAGGGGCTTCAATCAGCCCCAGCATTTT,CASSLGRGFNQPQHF
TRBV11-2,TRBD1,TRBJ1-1,TGTGCCAGCAGCCAGGGACAGGGTAACACTGAAGCTTTCTTT,CASSQGQGNTEAFF
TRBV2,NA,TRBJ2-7,TGTGCCAGCAGTGCTGCACAGGGCTCCTACGAGCAGTACTTC,CASSAAQGSYEQYF
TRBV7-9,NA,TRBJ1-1,TGTGCCAGCAGCGGCAGGGTGGTCAACACTGAAGCTTTCTTT,CASSGRVVNTEAFF
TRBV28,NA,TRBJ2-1,TGTGCCAGCAGTTTCCCGAGGGCCAGTGTTGCTGAGCAGTTCTTC,CASSFPRASVAEQFF
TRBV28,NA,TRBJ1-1,TGTGCCAGCAGTTTGGGGGCGGTTGGGTCGAACACTGAAGCTTTCTTT,CASSLGAVGSNTEAFF
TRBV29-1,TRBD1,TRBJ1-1,TGCAGCGTAGCCGATCCAGGGGGGAACACTGAAGCTTTCTTT,CSVADPGGNTEAFF
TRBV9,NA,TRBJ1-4,TGTGCCAGCAGCGTAGGCGGGGCAGGTGAAAAACTGTTTTTT,CASSVGGAGEKLFF